This TCR beta chain was profiled in a study of T cell clonotyping in hematopoietic cell transplantation. Study observations and caveats: Without cell sorting, CD4 versus CD8 contributions remain unresolved. Broader posttransplant TCR repertoire diversity was predicted by graft donor and pretransplant recipient Inverse Simpson Index values. After transplant, recipient diversity fell while pathologically expanded clonotypes grew through day 180.

Assay used: immunoSEQ multiplex PCR; TCRdb lists only in-frame clones, some missing. The data contain approximately 10,000 clones, roughly half of them seen just once; the ten biggest clones take up 8% to 9.5%. As to this clone: The antigen is not known.

The TCR was taken from a male patient aged 50 to 59 who had an allogeneic stem cell transplant from an unrelated donor, so the T cells may come from the graft donor. Some clones in this sample may be carry-over from other donors' samples. The sample in question was PBMCs, obtained 30 days after allogeneic stem cell transplant.

The CDR3 region has the DNA TGTGCCAGCAGCTTAGCGGTGGACAGGGGGAATGGCTACACCTTC. Translating gives CASSLAVDRGNGYTF. The gene calls are TRBV7-2 and TRBJ1-2; TRBD1 aligns across 10 bases. Germline-derived CDR1 and CDR2 are SGHTA and FQGNSA. V gave up 0 bases and J gave up 6 bases; unmatched junction bases: 4. The CDR3 runs 15 residues.